A selection of T cell receptor beta chains follows, all from one sample in a study of identical twins. One entry per CDR3 protein, called by TCRdb with MiXCR from the 5' RACE reads. This sample has about 1.7 million distinct CDR3 sequences, with around 33% found just once. The sample was cord blood. The receptors derive from a newborn girl in good health. Both conserved end residues are part of each CDR3. The D gene is left open where the match is weak. The size field is filled for only some rows; it gives once, few, many or a size class.

TRBD2	TRBV6-7	NA	TRBJ2-7	TGTGCCAGCAGTTACCACCTAGCGGGGAGATCCTACGAGCAGTACTTC	CASSYHLAGRSYEQYF
NA	TRBV9	few	TRBJ2-1	TGTGCCAGCAGCGTCCAGGGTCCCGACAATGAGCAGTTCTTC	CASSVQGPDNEQFF
NA	TRBV20-1	NA	TRBJ2-3	TGCAGTGCTGGAGAAAGCGGAACGGATACGCAGTATTTT	CSAGESGTDTQYF
TRBD1	TRBV25-1	NA	TRBJ2-7	TGTGCCAGCAGTGTAAGGACAGGGTGGTACTTC	CASSVRTGWYF
TRBD1	TRBV4-1	NA	TRBJ1-5	TGCGCCAGCAGCCAAGAAGGGGGCCGGAATCAGCCCCAGCATTTT	CASSQEGGRNQPQHF
NA	TRBV10-3	few	TRBJ1-4	TGTGCCATCAGTGAAATAAGCCGGGATCTTAATGAAAAACTGTTTTTT	CAISEISRDLNEKLFF
TRBD1	TRBV12-3/TRBV12-4	few	TRBJ1-2	TGTGCCAGCAGAGGCACAGGGGGCCACTATGGCTACACCTTC	CASRGTGGHYGYTF
NA	TRBV10-3	few	TRBJ1-1	TGTGCCATCAGTGGGGGGAGCACTGAAGCTTTCTTT	CAISGGSTEAFF
TRBD2	TRBV4-2	NA	TRBJ2-7	TGTGCCAGCAGCCAGGACCTAGCGGGAGGGCCAAGACCTCCGTACGAGCAGTACTTC	CASSQDLAGGPRPPYEQYF
NA	TRBV11-1	NA	TRBJ1-4	TGTGCCAGCAGCCGGGGGGGGACCGGAGACAAACTGTTTTTT	CASSRGGTGDKLFF
NA	TRBV14	few	TRBJ2-7	TGTGCCAGCAGCCAAGGGGGAGCTGGGTACGAGCAGTACTTC	CASSQGGAGYEQYF
NA	TRBV7-9	NA	TRBJ1-2	TGTGCCAGCAGCTTATTGGGAGCCGACCTATATGGCTACACCTTC	CASSLLGADLYGYTF
TRBD2	TRBV28	NA	TRBJ2-1	TGTGCCAGCAGGCGGACTAGCGGGAGATGGTCCCATGAGCAGTTCTTC	CASRRTSGRWSHEQFF
TRBD2	TRBV6-6	NA	TRBJ2-1	TGTGCCAGCAGTTTGGTCCTAGCGGGAGGGCCCGAAACCTACAATGAGCAGTTCTTC	CASSLVLAGGPETYNEQFF
TRBD1	TRBV20-1	many	TRBJ2-3	TGCAGTGCCCCGACAGGGACAGATACGCAGTATTTT	CSAPTGTDTQYF
TRBD2	TRBV20-1	NA	TRBJ2-7	TGCAGTGCTAGAGAGAGACTAGCGGGAGGCTATGAGCAGTACTTC	CSARERLAGGYEQYF
TRBD2	TRBV4-2	few	TRBJ2-5	TGTGCCAGCAGCCAAGAAGGCGGCTTGGCTAGCGGGAGTTATGGGTACCAAGAGACCCAGTACTTC	CASSQEGGLASGSYGYQETQYF
NA	TRBV20-1	NA	TRBJ2-1	TGCAGTGCGCCAAGACTAGACATGTTCTTC	CSAPRLDMFF
NA	TRBV6-1	few	TRBJ1-5	TGTGCCAGCAGTGGGACGACAGCCCGGAGGGGCAATCAGCCCCAGCATTTT	CASSGTTARRGNQPQHF
NA	TRBV6-5	NA	TRBJ2-5	TGTGCCAGCAGTAGACAGGAGTCAGAGACCCAGTACTTC	CASSRQESETQYF
NA	TRBV28	NA	TRBJ1-1	TGTGCCAGCAGTTTCGCAGGGCCGGACACTGAAGCTTTCTTT	CASSFAGPDTEAFF
NA	TRBV7-9	few	TRBJ1-3	TGTGCCAGCAGCTTAGAGTCCGGCACCGTAAACACCATATATTTT	CASSLESGTVNTIYF
NA	TRBV24-1	few	TRBJ1-1	TGTGCCACCAGTGATTCTCGGCAGGGTTTGAACACTGAAGCTTTCTTT	CATSDSRQGLNTEAFF
TRBD2	TRBV28	NA	TRBJ2-5	TGTGCCAGCAGTTTCCCTAGCGGGTCCGGTGAGCAGTACTTC	CASSFPSGSGEQYF
NA	TRBV12-3/TRBV12-4	many	TRBJ2-1	TGTGCCAGCAAACACAACCTGGCGGCGACGGGGTACAATGAGCAGTTCTTC	CASKHNLAATGYNEQFF
TRBD1	TRBV5-6	NA	TRBJ1-2	TGTGCCAGCAGCCCAGGACAGGGGCGCCATTATGGCTACACCTTC	CASSPGQGRHYGYTF